This T cell receptor beta chain was captured in a study of OX40 agonist ivuxolimab in advanced cancers. About the research overall: Patients' therapy was ivuxolimab, an antibody that acts as an agonist of OX40 (CD134).

V was clipped by 6 bases and J by 8 bases; unmatched bases: 5. The CDR3 spans 11 residues. The V gene's germline CDR1 is SQVTM and CDR2 ANQGSEA. To note about this clone: Its antigen is as yet unknown.

Regarding the study as a whole: Part of the nonresponder group also had normalized T-cell clonal expansion that was low. Expanded clones were, on average, more numerous among CD8+ T cells than CD4+.

Cycle 7 day 1, cycle 4 day 1, and baseline were the timepoints at which blood was sampled. The protocol was immunoSEQ multiplex PCR, while the TCRdb copy is restricted to in-frame clones and leaves out a portion. This table has 55,000 or so clones, around 90% appearing once. The chain is built from TRBV29-1 and TRBJ1-2, with TRBD1 identical over 8 bases. This specimen consisted of CD4+ or CD8+ T cells sorted from blood, obtained in a trial of the OX40 agonist ivuxolimab. The clonotype comes from an adult with an advanced solid tumor such as melanoma, head and neck, liver or kidney cancer. The CDR3: CSVRQGSGYTF. In nucleotides, the CDR3 is TGCAGCGTCAGACAGGGGAGCGGCTACACCTTC.